This is a list of T cell receptor beta chains from one sample in a study of T-cell reconstitution after alpha-beta-depleted transplantation in children. TCRdb recomputed calls from the PCR reads with MiXCR, one row per CDR3 protein. This sample has about 980,000 distinct CDR3 sequences, with roughly 29% found just once. Material: PBMCs, mostly from graft donor cells, obtained 360 days after TCRalphabeta/CD19-depleted stem cell transplant. The receptors come from a boy in the first two years of life who had a stem cell transplant for SCID, so the T cells may come from the graft donor. The CDR3 runs from the conserved cysteine through the conserved F or W. D genes are given only for firm matches. Rows may omit the clone size; those that give it use once, few, many or a size class.

J gene: TRBJ2-1
clone size: few
D gene: NA
V gene: TRBV12-3/TRBV12-4
CDR3 protein: CASSLSISYNEQFF
CDR3 DNA: TGTGCCAGCAGTTTAAGCATATCCTACAATGAGCAGTTCTTC

J gene: TRBJ2-2
clone size: NA
D gene: NA
V gene: TRBV5-1
CDR3 protein: CASSYRGFDTGELFF
CDR3 DNA: TGCGCCAGCAGCTACCGGGGTTTCGACACCGGGGAGCTGTTTTTT

J gene: TRBJ2-1
clone size: few
D gene: NA
V gene: TRBV5-1
CDR3 protein: CASSPKRSYNEQFF
CDR3 DNA: TGCGCCAGCAGCCCCAAGCGCTCCTACAATGAGCAGTTCTTC

J gene: TRBJ2-3
clone size: few
D gene: NA
V gene: TRBV3-1
CDR3 protein: CASSQAGIPITDTQYF
CDR3 DNA: TGTGCCAGCAGCCAAGCAGGGATCCCCATCACAGATACGCAGTATTTT

J gene: TRBJ2-3
clone size: NA
D gene: TRBD1
V gene: TRBV24-1
CDR3 protein: CATSDFSGTGGLTQYF
CDR3 DNA: TGTGCCACCAGTGATTTCTCCGGGACAGGGGGACTTACGCAGTATTTT

J gene: TRBJ2-5
clone size: NA
D gene: NA
V gene: TRBV29-1
CDR3 protein: CSVVKGYGGETQYF
CDR3 DNA: TGCAGCGTTGTTAAGGGGTACGGTGGTGAGACCCAGTACTTC

J gene: TRBJ2-5
clone size: many
D gene: TRBD2
V gene: TRBV5-1
CDR3 protein: CASSGAGAVKETQYF
CDR3 DNA: TGCGCCAGCAGCGGAGCGGGGGCAGTAAAAGAGACCCAGTACTTC

J gene: TRBJ2-5
clone size: NA
D gene: TRBD2
V gene: TRBV29-1
CDR3 protein: CSVEGSSGGSIETQYF
CDR3 DNA: TGCAGCGTTGAAGGGTCCAGCGGGGGCTCCATCGAGACCCAGTACTTC

J gene: TRBJ2-5
clone size: NA
D gene: NA
V gene: TRBV29-1
CDR3 protein: CSVVEYQETQYF
CDR3 DNA: TGCAGCGTTGTGGAGTACCAAGAGACCCAGTACTTC

J gene: TRBJ2-1
clone size: NA
D gene: NA
V gene: TRBV5-1
CDR3 protein: CASRSIGGSRYNEQFF
CDR3 DNA: TGCGCCAGCAGGAGTATCGGGGGTTCACGTTACAATGAGCAGTTCTTC

J gene: TRBJ2-3
clone size: NA
D gene: TRBD2
V gene: TRBV7-6
CDR3 protein: CASSWALAGGLTDTQYF
CDR3 DNA: TGTGCCAGCAGCTGGGCACTAGCGGGGGGCCTTACAGATACGCAGTATTTT

J gene: TRBJ2-1
clone size: NA
D gene: NA
V gene: TRBV20-1
CDR3 protein: CSARAHVGASYNEQFF
CDR3 DNA: TGCAGTGCTAGAGCCCACGTCGGGGCCTCATACAATGAGCAGTTCTTC

J gene: TRBJ2-1
clone size: few
D gene: TRBD2
V gene: TRBV28
CDR3 protein: CASRVSGGLYNEQFF
CDR3 DNA: TGTGCCAGCAGAGTGAGCGGGGGGCTTTACAATGAGCAGTTCTTC

J gene: TRBJ1-1
clone size: NA
D gene: TRBD1
V gene: TRBV5-1
CDR3 protein: CVSSLPRTGGFNTEAFF
CDR3 DNA: TGCGTCAGCAGCCTTCCTCGGACAGGGGGGTTTAACACTGAAGCTTTCTTT

J gene: TRBJ2-5
clone size: few
D gene: TRBD2
V gene: TRBV4-3
CDR3 protein: CASSQDGLAGETQYF
CDR3 DNA: TGCGCCAGCAGCCAAGACGGACTAGCGGGGGAGACCCAGTACTTC

J gene: TRBJ2-1
clone size: many
D gene: NA
V gene: TRBV5-1
CDR3 protein: CASSNGNFAYNEQFF
CDR3 DNA: TGCGCCAGCAGCAACGGTAATTTTGCCTACAATGAGCAGTTCTTC

J gene: TRBJ2-1
clone size: NA
D gene: NA
V gene: TRBV30
CDR3 protein: CAWSEGNSYNEQFF
CDR3 DNA: TGTGCCTGGAGTGAGGGAAATTCCTACAATGAGCAGTTCTTC

J gene: TRBJ2-7
clone size: few
D gene: NA
V gene: TRBV18
CDR3 protein: CASSKGQSGAMNEQYF
CDR3 DNA: TGTGCCAGCTCAAAAGGACAGTCGGGCGCTATGAACGAGCAGTACTTC

J gene: TRBJ1-4
clone size: few
D gene: NA
V gene: TRBV5-1
CDR3 protein: CASSLLGFNEKLFF
CDR3 DNA: TGCGCCAGCAGCTTGTTAGGCTTTAATGAAAAACTGTTTTTT

J gene: TRBJ2-1
clone size: NA
D gene: NA
V gene: TRBV7-3
CDR3 protein: CASSFSTLSSYNEQFF
CDR3 DNA: TGTGCCAGCAGCTTCTCAACTCTTAGCTCCTACAATGAGCAGTTCTTC

J gene: TRBJ2-2
clone size: few
D gene: NA
V gene: TRBV9
CDR3 protein: CASSAVQGLVTGELFF
CDR3 DNA: TGTGCCAGCAGCGCCGTACAGGGCTTGGTCACCGGGGAGCTGTTTTTT

J gene: TRBJ2-5
clone size: few
D gene: NA
V gene: TRBV12-3/TRBV12-4
CDR3 protein: CASSSDTQETQYF
CDR3 DNA: TGTGCCAGCAGTTCCGACACCCAAGAGACCCAGTACTTC

J gene: TRBJ2-7
clone size: NA
D gene: NA
V gene: TRBV4-1
CDR3 protein: CASSPDTAAPYEQYF
CDR3 DNA: TGCGCCAGCAGCCCCGATACAGCAGCCCCCTACGAGCAGTACTTC

J gene: TRBJ2-1
clone size: few
D gene: NA
V gene: TRBV19
CDR3 protein: CASSMDRYNEQFF
CDR3 DNA: TGTGCCAGTAGTATGGACAGATACAATGAGCAGTTCTTC

J gene: TRBJ2-3
clone size: NA
D gene: NA
V gene: TRBV6-2/TRBV6-3
CDR3 protein: CASSYLRTDTQYF
CDR3 DNA: TGTGCCAGCAGTTACCTGAGAACAGATACGCAGTATTTT

J gene: TRBJ2-2
clone size: NA
D gene: NA
V gene: TRBV28
CDR3 protein: CASSLLPRGIEWELFF
CDR3 DNA: TGTGCCAGCAGTTTATTGCCAAGGGGGATAGAGTGGGAGCTGTTTTTT

J gene: TRBJ2-7
clone size: few
D gene: TRBD1
V gene: TRBV6-1
CDR3 protein: CASLGTGTTEQYF
CDR3 DNA: TGTGCCAGCTTAGGGACAGGGACCACCGAGCAGTACTTC

J gene: TRBJ2-5
clone size: NA
D gene: TRBD1
V gene: TRBV12-3/TRBV12-4
CDR3 protein: CASRPWDRRQETQYF
CDR3 DNA: TGTGCCAGCAGACCGTGGGACAGAAGACAAGAGACCCAGTACTTC

J gene: TRBJ2-5
clone size: NA
D gene: NA
V gene: TRBV25-1
CDR3 protein: CASSDRRGGVMETQYF
CDR3 DNA: TGTGCCAGCAGTGACCGCAGGGGCGGGGTTATGGAGACCCAGTACTTC

J gene: TRBJ1-2
clone size: few
D gene: NA
V gene: TRBV6-5
CDR3 protein: CASSYSQRHLYGYTF
CDR3 DNA: TGTGCCAGCAGTTACTCTCAGAGACACTTATATGGCTACACCTTC

J gene: TRBJ1-4
clone size: few
D gene: TRBD1
V gene: TRBV12-3/TRBV12-4
CDR3 protein: CASRPRTGKGKNNEKLFF
CDR3 DNA: TGTGCCAGCAGACCAAGGACAGGGAAGGGAAAAAATAATGAAAAACTGTTTTTT

J gene: TRBJ2-7
clone size: NA
D gene: NA
V gene: TRBV4-1
CDR3 protein: CASSQDHRLGTYEQYF
CDR3 DNA: TGCGCCAGCAGCCAGGACCATAGACTAGGGACCTACGAGCAGTACTTC